This T cell receptor beta chain emerged from a study of cytomegalovirus exposure and HLA in healthy donors. The study's findings and limits: Fewer N-insertions (relative to the roughly 660-donor mean) were reportedly seen in an Asian-associated ancestry cluster in a later analysis. In a later analysis, most CMV-associated TCR beta chains appeared HLA-restricted. Reported performance of the classifier showed diagnosis of cytomegalovirus status with high specificity and sensitivity.

The PCR made use of 60 Vbeta and 13 Jbeta primers. TCRdb's table, derived via immunoSEQ multiplex PCR, lists solely in-frame clones and lacks some. The sample yields over 150,000 clones, about 83% seen once. This clone has a handful of counts. Its specificity is unknown. The source material was PBMCs. This clonotype originated in a woman aged 35 to 49 in good health and CMV-seronegative.

The CDR3 sequence: CASSPTGGGQPQHF. DNA for the CDR3: TGTGCCAGTAGTCCAACAGGGGGAGGGCAGCCCCAGCATTTT. The rearrangement uses TRBV19 and TRBJ1-5; TRBD1 aligns across 8 bases. Losses at the gene ends were 5 bases for V and 7 bases for J; bases not matched to a gene: 7. The germline V gene encodes CDR1 LNHDA and CDR2 SQIVND (reference sequence). The CDR3 is 14 amino acids. The full variable domain, rest sourced from reference TRBV19 and TRBJ1-5, is DGGITQSPKYLFRKEGQNVTLSCEQNLNHDAMYWYRQDPGQGLRLIYYSQIVNDFQKGDIAEGYSVSREKKESFPLTVTSAQKNPTAFYLCASSPTGGGQPQHFGDGTRLSIL.